One sample yielded the 26 T cell receptor beta chains listed below, sequenced in a study of T cells in Graves' hyperthyroidism and ophthalmopathy. Amplification of TCR beta CDR3 regions was performed using RNA transcripts as template. A set of HTBI primers served as the primers for a first-round RT-PCR of the TCR CDR3. TCRdb fed the multiplex PCR reads into MiXCR, producing one record per CDR3 protein. The data show hundreds of thousands of distinct CDR3 sequences, about 15% seen once. The sequenced sample consisted of blood. The receptors were sampled from a middle-aged woman with Graves' ophthalmopathy.

There are many counts of this clonotype. The chain recombines TRBV7-2 with TRBJ2-7; 7 bases fit TRBD2. CDR1 is SGHTA and CDR2 is FQGNSA in the germline V gene. The J segment lost 2 bases and the V segment lost 1 base, leaving 5 bases of the junction unmatched. The CDR3 length is 15 residues. The CDR3 reads CASSLGGTKAYEQYF. The CDR3 DNA follows: TGTGCCAGCAGCTTAGGCGGGACTAAGGCCTACGAGCAGTACTTC.

V usage is TRBV12-3 or TRBV12-4 and J usage is TRBJ2-2, with 7 bases lining up with TRBD2. The CDR3 is 15 amino acids. Losses at the gene ends were 5 bases for V and 1 base for J; bases not matched to a gene: 4. The CDR3 is CASSRTRGNTGELFF. In DNA form, the CDR3 reads TGTGCCAGCAGTCGGACTAGGGGGAACACCGGGGAGCTGTTTTTT.

V usage is TRBV6-2 or TRBV6-3 and J usage is TRBJ1-5; D may be TRBD1 (6 bases). Trimming pared 7 bases from V and 2 bases from J, leaving 18 bases between. The CDR3 has 16 residues. In germline, CDR1 is MNHEY, CDR2 SVGEGT. The CDR3 nucleotides are TGTGCCAGCACCCCCCTTTGGGGGGCTGGCAATCAGCCCCAGCATTTT. Amino acid sequence: CASTPLWGAGNQPQHF.

There are many counts of this clonotype. DNA for the CDR3: TGTGCCAGCAGTATCACGACAGGGAATGGCTACACCTTC. It codes for CASSITTGNGYTF. This chain connects TRBV25-1 to TRBJ1-2, with 7 bases matching TRBD1. The CDR3 is made up of 13 amino acids. CDR1 and CDR2 (germline): MGHDK, SYGVNS. V shed 5 bases and J 6 bases; nucleotides not matched to a gene: 6.

This sequence joins TRBV9 and TRBJ1-5; 12 positions match TRBD1. The CDR3 length is 15 residues. Trimming removed 3 bases from V and 7 bases from J; junction bases left unmatched: 5. Germline-derived CDR1 and CDR2 are SGDLS and YYNGEE. The CDR3 sequence is CASSAGTGGLQPQHF. In nucleotides, the CDR3 is TGTGCCAGCAGCGCCGGGACAGGGGGCCTACAGCCCCAGCATTTT.

This clonotype was seen ten or more times. The chain employs TRBV19 and TRBJ2-2; D not resolved. Trimming pared 7 bases from V and 0 bases from J, leaving 9 bases between. This CDR3 contains 14 residues. Germline V CDR1 and CDR2: LNHDA, SQIVND (reference sequence). The CDR3 coding sequence is TGTGCCAGTAATGAGCAGGCGAACACCGGGGAGCTGTTTTTT. Amino acid sequence: CASNEQANTGELFF.

This clonotype was counted at least ten times. J is TRBJ1-1 and V is TRBV6-2 or TRBV6-3; no firm D call. This CDR3 is 13 amino acids long. The V and J ends lost 7 bases and 0 bases respectively, with 9 bases between them. Germline lookup yields CDR1 MNHEY and CDR2 SVGEGT. CDR3 nucleotide sequence: TGTGCCAGCACCGACCCGATGAACACTGAAGCTTTCTTT. Translating gives CASTDPMNTEAFF.

V is TRBV20-1 and J is TRBJ2-2; D is uncertain. This CDR3 contains 12 residues. CDR1 and CDR2 (germline): DFQATT, SNEGSKA (reference sequence). V lost 4 bases and J 4 bases, leaving 7 bases between the germline ends. The DNA of the CDR3 is TGCAGTGCTAACCTATTCACCGGGGAGCTGTTTTTT. This gives the protein CSANLFTGELFF.

This chain joins TRBV12-3 or TRBV12-4 and TRBJ1-2; 9 bases map to TRBD1. The CDR3 sequence is 14 residues long. With V trimmed by 5 bases and J by 5 bases, 6 bases remained unmatched. CDR3 sequence reads: CASSGGQGKYGYTF. CDR3 in DNA: TGTGCCAGCAGTGGGGGACAGGGAAAGTATGGCTACACCTTC.

As regards this clonotype: The germline gene is not matched at one end of the junction; a read error may be the cause. The rearrangement links TRBV2 to TRBJ2-3; D remains unclear. This CDR3 is 14 amino acids long. Germline lookup yields CDR1 SNHLY and CDR2 FYNNEI. The CDR3 DNA follows: TGTGCCAGCAGAGAAAGGCTAGACACAGATACGCAGTTTTTT. This encodes CASRERLDTDTQFF.

The rearrangement links TRBV6-2 or TRBV6-3 to TRBJ2-2; perhaps TRBD1 as D (5 bases). This CDR3 has 18 residues. Trimming took 5 bases from V and 0 from J, leaving 19 bases between them. Germline-derived CDR1 and CDR2 are MNHEY and SVGEGT. CDR3 sequence (DNA): TGTGCCAGCAGTCGAGTACCCCAGGGCCCCGCGAACACCGGGGAGCTGTTTTTT. It yields the protein CASSRVPQGPANTGELFF.

CDR3 amino acids: CATVRSGSVGYEQYF. CDR3 coding DNA: TGTGCCACAGTCCGGAGCGGGAGCGTTGGTTACGAGCAGTACTTC. This sequence joins TRBV30 and TRBJ2-7, with 8 bases matching TRBD2. V lost 8 bases and J lost 4; bases outside the gene matches: 16. The CDR3 covers 15 residues. Germline assignment: CDR1 GTSNPN and CDR2 SVGIG (reference sequence).

The chain joins TRBV20-1 to TRBJ2-6; possibly TRBD2 for D (5 bases). The V and J ends lost 0 bases and 1 base respectively, with 16 bases between them. Germline lookup yields CDR1 DFQATT and CDR2 SNEGSKA (reference sequence). The CDR3 runs to 18 residues. CDR3 sequence: CSARDLGGRYSGANVLTF. The CDR3 region has the DNA TGCAGTGCTAGAGATCTAGGAGGAAGGTATTCTGGGGCCAACGTCCTGACTTTC.

Within the sample, this clonotype is medium-sized (0.01 to 0.1%). The V and J genes are TRBV6-5 and TRBJ2-5; weak D call: TRBD1 (6 bases). Trimming shortened V by 4 bases and J by 5 bases, and 11 bases separated the two germline ends. CDR3 size: 13 residues. Germline loops: CDR1 MNHEY, CDR2 SVGAGI. For the CDR3, the DNA is TGTGCCAGCAGTTCAACAGGGCAGGAGACCCAGTACTTC. It is translated as CASSSTGQETQYF.

This clonotype came up many times. The V and J genes are TRBV27 and TRBJ2-7; TRBD1 is a possible D gene (6 bases). Germline V CDR1 and CDR2: MNHEY, SMNVEV (reference sequence). The CDR3 contains 14 residues. V lost 6 bases to trimming and J lost 3 bases, with 15 bases between them. CDR3 in DNA: TGTGCCAGCAGCGCTAGCAGAGGGGGCTACGAGCAGTACTTC. Its protein is CASSASRGGYEQYF.

This clonotype was observed a handful of times. This chain uses TRBV30 with TRBJ2-3; 12 nucleotides line up with TRBD2. The ends lost 4 bases at V and 4 bases at J; junction bases unmatched: 3. The CDR3 is 14 amino acids. Germline CDR1 is GTSNPN and CDR2 is SVGIG (reference sequence). For the CDR3, the DNA is TGTGCCTGGACTAGCGGGAGGGCTGCAGATACGCAGTATTTT. The encoded protein is CAWTSGRAADTQYF.

This clonotype was seen at least ten times. The gene calls are TRBV28 and TRBJ2-7; 9 bases agree with TRBD2. V shed 2 bases and J 3 bases; nucleotides not matched to a gene: 5. The CDR3 has 15 residues. Germline assignment: CDR1 MDHEN and CDR2 SYDVKM. The CDR3 protein is CASSLGREGLYEQYF. The DNA for the CDR3 is TGTGCCAGCAGTTTAGGGCGGGAGGGCCTCTACGAGCAGTACTTC.

The chain is built from TRBV12-3 or TRBV12-4 and TRBJ1-5; no clear D. The CDR3 sequence is 13 residues long. Between the trimmed V and J ends, which lost 1 base and 4 bases, there was a span of 5 bases. The CDR3 spells CASSLVENQPQHF. DNA of the CDR3: TGTGCCAGCAGTTTAGTTGAAAATCAGCCCCAGCATTTT.

Ten or more counts support this clonotype. The gene calls are TRBV6-1 and TRBJ1-1, with D possibly being TRBD1 (6 bases). Germline CDR1 and CDR2: MNHNS and SASEGT. The V gene lost 5 bases and the J gene lost 3 bases, with 10 bases spanning the gap. This CDR3 comprises 13 residues. This CDR3 reads CASSTGRDTEAFF. The CDR3 DNA sequence: TGTGCCAGCAGTACAGGGCGCGACACTGAAGCTTTCTTT.

The table lists this clonotype with many counts. For the CDR3, the DNA is TGTGCCAGCAGACCGGGACTAGCGGCTTACGAGCAGTACTTC. It yields the protein CASRPGLAAYEQYF. This rearrangement joins TRBV6-1 to TRBJ2-7; TRBD2 agrees at 11 bases. The CDR3 loop spans 14 amino acids. The V gene's germline CDR1 is MNHNS and CDR2 SASEGT. Germline trimming cut 6 bases from V and 4 bases from J; bases unmatched to any gene: 5.

V gene TRBV7-3 combines with J gene TRBJ2-2; D may match TRBD1 or TRBD2 (5 bases each). Germline assignment: CDR1 SGHTA and CDR2 FQGTGA. The CDR3 loop spans 16 amino acids. With 0 bases removed from V and 3 bases from J, the gap between germline ends came to 11 bases. CDR3 DNA: TGTGCCAGCAGCTTAACACGGGGCGCGGACACCGGGGAGCTGTTTTTT. Its protein is CASSLTRGADTGELFF.

This chain joins TRBV10-3 and TRBJ2-7; D uncertain. Germline V gene sequence: CDR1 ENHRY, CDR2 SYGVKD. V gave up 2 bases and J gave up 4 bases, with 6 bases separating them. This CDR3 spans 12 amino acids. The CDR3 spells CAISEGRYEQYF. The CDR3 nucleotides read TGTGCCATCAGTGAGGGCAGATACGAGCAGTACTTC.

This clonotype occurred many times. This may arise from a read error, as a much more abundant clone is one base away. J is TRBJ2-5 and V is TRBV7-6; 9 bases match TRBD2. V lost 0 bases, J lost 5 bases, and 1 base stayed unmatched. CDR3 size: 14 residues. Germline V CDR1 and CDR2: SGHVS, FNYEAQ. The CDR3 bases are TGTGCCAGCAGCTTAGCTAGCGGGAGTGAGACCCAGTACTTC. Translation gives CASSLASGSETQYF.

This clonotype has a count of ten or more. The chain links TRBV24-1 to TRBJ2-2; a possible D gene is TRBD1 (5 bases). Trimming removed 3 bases from V and 6 bases from J, with 10 bases in between. The CDR3 spans 14 residues. Germline loops: CDR1 KGHDR, CDR2 SFDVKD. The CDR3 nucleotides read TGTGCCACCAGTGATCCAGGGTTCCCCGGGGAGCTGTTTTTT. Translated: CATSDPGFPGELFF.

This clonotype was seen only a few times. CDR3 bases: TGTGCCAGCAGCTTTTTCTCACTTCACCTCACCTACGAGCAGTACTTC. Translated, it gives CASSFFSLHLTYEQYF. This chain joins TRBV5-6 and TRBJ2-7; D is unresolved. In germline, CDR1 is SGHDT, CDR2 YYEEEE. The CDR3 has 16 residues. Trimming left V 2 bases short and J 2 bases short, with 17 bases between. Full variable domain (rest looked up from reference TRBV5-6 and TRBJ2-7): DAGVTQSPTHLIKTRGQQVTLRCSPKSGHDTVSWYQQALGQGPQFIFQYYEEEERQRGNFPDRFSGHQFPNYSSELNVNALLLGDSALYLCASSFFSLHLTYEQYFGPGTRLTVT.

There are a few counts of this clonotype. The chain recombines TRBV7-9 with TRBJ1-2; 9 nucleotides align to TRBD1. The V segment lost 4 bases and the J segment 8 bases; nucleotides outside the gene matches: 8. Germline loops: CDR1 SEHNR, CDR2 FQNEAQ (reference sequence). The CDR3 has 14 amino acids. The CDR3 DNA reads TGTGCCAGCAGCTCCTCGACAGGGGGAGAGGGCTACACCTTC. Protein product: CASSSSTGGEGYTF.